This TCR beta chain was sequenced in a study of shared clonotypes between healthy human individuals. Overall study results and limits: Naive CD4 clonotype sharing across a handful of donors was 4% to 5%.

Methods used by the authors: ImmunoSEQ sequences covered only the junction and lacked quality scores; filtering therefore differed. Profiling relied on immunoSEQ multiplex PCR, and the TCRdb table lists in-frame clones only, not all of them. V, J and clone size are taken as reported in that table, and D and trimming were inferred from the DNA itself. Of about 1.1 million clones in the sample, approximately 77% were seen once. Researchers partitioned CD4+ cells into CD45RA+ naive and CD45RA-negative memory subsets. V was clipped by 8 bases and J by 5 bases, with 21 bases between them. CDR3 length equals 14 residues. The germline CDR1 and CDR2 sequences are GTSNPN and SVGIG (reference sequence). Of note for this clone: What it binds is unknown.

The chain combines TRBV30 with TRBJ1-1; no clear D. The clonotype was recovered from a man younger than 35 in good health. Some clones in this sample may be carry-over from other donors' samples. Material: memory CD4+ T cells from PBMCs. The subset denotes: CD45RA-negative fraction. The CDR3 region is CAGGMGSGGTEAFF. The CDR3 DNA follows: TGTGCCGGCGGGATGGGATCAGGCGGTACTGAAGCTTTCTTT.